Below, 3 T cell receptor beta chains from the same sample are listed, as sequenced in a study of T cell repertoires in cytomegalovirus infection. Which antigens these TCRs recognize remains unknown. TCRdb used MiXCR to reprocess the reads, holding one entry per CDR3 protein. The sample gives roughly 800,000 distinct CDR3 sequences, 25% to 35% of which show up once; about an eighth is in the top ten. Here the sequenced sample was cultured CD8+ T cells from PBMCs, taken from culture after CMV antigen stimulation. Receptor source: a human donor in good health (CMV status not recorded). Some clones in this sample may be carry-over from other donors' samples.

J is TRBJ2-1 and V is TRBV12-3 or TRBV12-4, with a possible D match to TRBD2 (6 bases). V lost 5 bases and J 0 bases, leaving 14 bases between the germline ends. The CDR3 consists of 16 residues. The CDR3 sequence: CASSPGVSGSYNEQFF. CDR3 DNA: TGTGCCAGCAGTCCAGGTGTTAGCGGCTCCTACAATGAGCAGTTCTTC.

The V gene is TRBV4-1, the J gene TRBJ2-5; no firm D call. CDR1 and CDR2 from the germline V gene are MGHRA and YSYEKL. V was shortened by 3 bases and J by 0 bases, with 11 bases between the two germline ends. The CDR3 covers 15 residues. The CDR3 protein is CASSQLTEYQETQYF. The CDR3 DNA is TGCGCCAGCAGCCAGCTGACCGAGTACCAAGAGACCCAGTACTTC.

The J gene is TRBJ1-5, the V gene TRBV5-1; unclear D gene. There are 13 residues in the CDR3. CDR1 and CDR2 from the germline V gene are SGHRS and YFSETQ. V lost 4 bases, J lost 6 bases, and 11 bases lay in between. The CDR3 protein is CASSQRWGQPQHF. Written as DNA, the CDR3 is TGCGCCAGCAGCCAGAGGTGGGGTCAGCCCCAGCATTTT.